The rows below give T cell receptor beta chains drawn from one sample of a study of OX40 agonist ivuxolimab in advanced cancers. Sequencing used immunoSEQ multiplex PCR; TCRdb keeps in-frame clones, though not all of them. This sample has approximately 70,000 clones; 85% to 95% occur once, and the top ten carry around 1.1%. The source material was CD4+ or CD8+ T cells sorted from blood, sampled in a trial of the OX40 agonist ivuxolimab. These receptors came from an adult with an advanced solid tumor such as melanoma, head and neck, liver or kidney cancer. CDR3s include the opening cysteine and the closing phenylalanine or tryptophan. The D gene is left open where the match is weak. Clone size is not always given. Where it is, it says once, few, many or a class for expanded clones.

clone_size j_call v_call d_call cdr3_nt cdr3_aa
. TRBJ1-1 TRBV10-3 . TGTGCCATCAGTGAAGGACCCCCGAACACTGAAGCTTTCTTT CAISEGPPNTEAFF
. TRBJ2-7 TRBV6-1 . TGTGCCAGCACTCATCGGGTATACGAGCAGTACTTC CASTHRVYEQYF
. TRBJ2-1 TRBV5-4 . TGTGCCAGCAGCCGCTCGGGCGGCGGGTTCTACAATGAGCAGTTCTTC CASSRSGGGFYNEQFF
. TRBJ1-2 TRBV5-1 . TGCGCCAGCAGCATGGACCCGACAGTGGCATATGGCTACACCTTC CASSMDPTVAYGYTF
. TRBJ2-1 TRBV12-5 TRBD2 TGTGCTAGTGGTTTGGGATCCGGACTAGCGGATAACAATGAGCAGTTCTTC CASGLGSGLADNNEQFF
. TRBJ1-1 TRBV11-2 . TGTGCCAGCAGCCCGAGGCGGGGGCTGAACACTGAAGCTTTCTTT CASSPRRGLNTEAFF
. TRBJ2-1 TRBV11-2 . TGTGCCAGCAGCTTAGCGGGAATAAACAATGAGCAGTTCTTC CASSLAGINNEQFF
. TRBJ2-3 TRBV5-1 . TGCGCCAGCAGTTTCTCAGGGGCGAGCACAGATACGCAGTATTTT CASSFSGASTDTQYF
. TRBJ2-4 TRBV28 . TGTGCCAGCAGGCCTGGACACTCCCGGGACATTCAGTACTTC CASRPGHSRDIQYF
once TRBJ1-4 TRBV5-1 TRBD1 TGCGCCAGCAGCTTTCAGGACAGGGAAAAACTGTTTTTT CASSFQDREKLFF
. TRBJ1-2 TRBV7-3 . TGTGCCAGCAGCCAATCCCGGGAGAGCTACACCTTC CASSQSRESYTF
. TRBJ2-1 TRBV5-1 TRBD2 TGCGCCAGCAGCCCAGGGGGACTAGCGGGGATATCCTACAATGAGCAGTTCTTC CASSPGGLAGISYNEQFF
. TRBJ2-7 TRBV18 TRBD1 TGTGCCAGCTCACTACGTGGGACAGGTTCATCCTACGAGCAGTACTTC CASSLRGTGSSYEQYF
. TRBJ2-3 TRBV7-3 TRBD1 TGTGCCAGCAGCCGTTGGACAGGGGGCACAGATACGCAGTATTTT CASSRWTGGTDTQYF
. TRBJ2-3 TRBV5-4 TRBD2 TGTGCCAGCAGCGAAGGACTAGCGGGGGGCCCTCACACAGATACGCAGTATTTT CASSEGLAGGPHTDTQYF
. TRBJ1-2 TRBV6-1 . TGTGCCACCTGTCGGGACCCAGCTAACTATGGCTACACCTTC CATCRDPANYGYTF
. TRBJ2-1 TRBV18 . TGTGCCAGCTCACCGTTTGTAGTGGGAACCTCAACTTTCTACAATGAGCAGTTCTTC CASSPFVVGTSTFYNEQFF
. TRBJ1-5 TRBV7-6 TRBD1 TGTGCCAGCAGCCGACAGGGAGCTCAGCCCCAGCATTTT CASSRQGAQPQHF
once TRBJ1-4 TRBV19 TRBD1 TGTGCCAGTAGTTTCAGGGGACAGGATGAAAAACTGTTTTTT CASSFRGQDEKLFF
. TRBJ1-2 TRBV27 . TGTGCCAGCAGTTTCGAGGGCAACTATGGCTACACCTTC CASSFEGNYGYTF
. TRBJ1-2 TRBV6-1 . TGTGCCAGCAGTGAAACAGCGGCTGTCGCTAGGGGCTACACCTTC CASSETAAVARGYTF
. TRBJ1-2 TRBV29-1 . TGCAGCGTTGGGGTAAAGACAGGAGATGGCTACACCTTC CSVGVKTGDGYTF
. TRBJ2-3 TRBV30 . TGTGCCTGGAGCGCCAGCTCAGATACGCAGTATTTT CAWSASSDTQYF
. TRBJ2-1 TRBV9 . TGTGCCAGCACCCGACTAGACAATGAGCAGTTCTTC CASTRLDNEQFF
. TRBJ1-1 TRBV6-6 . TGTGCCAGCAGTGCAACAGGGTTTGAAGCTTTCTTT CASSATGFEAFF
. TRBJ1-4 TRBV2 . TGTGCCAGCCTAAAAGACGGTGAAAAACTGTTTTTT CASLKDGEKLFF
. TRBJ2-5 TRBV7-8 TRBD2 TGTGCCAGCAGCATCATAGCGGGGGGGCGAGAGACCCAGTACTTC CASSIIAGGRETQYF
. TRBJ2-4 TRBV15 . TGTGCCACCAGCACCGTTCCCCTAGCCAAAAACATTCAGTACTTC CATSTVPLAKNIQYF
. TRBJ2-1 TRBV18 . TGTGCCAGCTCGCCCCTTTGGTCGAACCTCTACAATGAGCAGTTCTTC CASSPLWSNLYNEQFF
. TRBJ1-1 TRBV10-2 . TGCGCCAGCAGTGAGTCGAAGGGGTCAACTTTCTTT CASSESKGSTFF
. TRBJ1-1 TRBV5-1 . TGCGCCAGCAGCTTTAACGAGAACACTGAAGCTTTCTTT CASSFNENTEAFF
. TRBJ2-5 TRBV9 TRBD2 TGTGCCAGCAGCCCTAGAGGGACTAGCTCGAGGTTTGGAGAGACCCAGTACTTC CASSPRGTSSRFGETQYF
. TRBJ2-2 TRBV2 . TGTGCCAGCAGCATTACCACTCAGGGTTCCGGGGAGCTGTTTTTT CASSITTQGSGELFF
. TRBJ2-5 TRBV7-3 . TGTGCCAGCAGCCCAGAACCCCCAGCGGAGACCCAGTACTTC CASSPEPPAETQYF
once TRBJ1-1 TRBV9 TRBD1 TGTGCCAGCAGCGTAGGGTCGGACAGGGACACTGAAGCTTTCTTT CASSVGSDRDTEAFF
. TRBJ2-7 TRBV6-5 . TGTGCCAGCAGTTACGGAAAAAGGAGGGACTACGAGCAGTACTTC CASSYGKRRDYEQYF
. TRBJ2-5 TRBV7-3 . TGTGCCAGCAGCTTAACTGTGGCTCCCCGGGAGACCCAGTACTTC CASSLTVAPRETQYF
. TRBJ1-2 TRBV5-4 . TGTGCCAGCAGCCGCCCCAGGGCCCCCCTCGCTGGCTACACCTTC CASSRPRAPLAGYTF
few TRBJ2-1 TRBV5-4 TRBD2 TGTGCCAGCAGAGAGGGACTAGCGGACAATGAGCAGTTCTTC CASREGLADNEQFF
. TRBJ1-2 TRBV7-8 TRBD1 TGTGCCAGCAGCTTAGCCAATCCTTCGACAGGGGGCCCTGGCTACACCTTC CASSLANPSTGGPGYTF
. TRBJ2-3 TRBV9 . TGTGCCAGCAGCGTTCGCGGGGCGGGGACAGATACGCAGTATTTT CASSVRGAGTDTQYF
. TRBJ2-2 TRBV5-6 TRBD1 TGTGCCAGCAGATTCCGGGACAGGGGGGGTCCCGGGGAGCTGTTTTTT CASRFRDRGGPGELFF
. TRBJ1-2 TRBV6-6 . TGTGCCAGCAGTTCCCGGGACTACACCTTC CASSSRDYTF
. TRBJ2-1 TRBV11-3 TRBD2 TGTGCCAGCAGCCCCCCGACGGGGGGACTCAATGAGCAGTTCTTC CASSPPTGGLNEQFF
few TRBJ2-1 TRBV4-1 . TGCGCCAGCAGCCAAGATGGGGCGGGCTACAATGAGCAGTTCTTC CASSQDGAGYNEQFF
. TRBJ1-2 TRBV5-6 . TGTGCCAGCAGCTTGGGCAGCCGGGGAGGTGGCTACACCTTC CASSLGSRGGGYTF
. TRBJ2-3 TRBV15 . TGTGCCACCAGCAGGTTCACAGATACGCAGTATTTT CATSRFTDTQYF
once TRBJ2-5 TRBV5-1 TRBD2 TGCGCCAGCAGCTTAACTAGCGGCCTACAAGAGACCCAGTACTTC CASSLTSGLQETQYF
once TRBJ2-5 TRBV29-1 . TGCAGCGTTGAAAGGGGCCAGTACCAAGAGACCCAGTACTTC CSVERGQYQETQYF
. TRBJ2-1 TRBV6-5 . TGTGCCAGCAGTTCCCTCCGTGGGGGTGGGGAAGGTGAGCAGTTCTTC CASSSLRGGGEGEQFF
. TRBJ1-1 TRBV27 . TGTGCCAGCAGCCCCAGCGTGTTGGGGTACACTGAAGCTTTCTTT CASSPSVLGYTEAFF
. TRBJ2-1 TRBV5-6 . TGTGCCAGCAGCTTGTGGGGACCGCCTCCCCATGAGCAGTTCTTC CASSLWGPPPHEQFF
. TRBJ2-5 TRBV5-1 TRBD1 TGCGCCAGCACCCCCACAGGGGGCGGCGAGACCCAGTACTTC CASTPTGGGETQYF